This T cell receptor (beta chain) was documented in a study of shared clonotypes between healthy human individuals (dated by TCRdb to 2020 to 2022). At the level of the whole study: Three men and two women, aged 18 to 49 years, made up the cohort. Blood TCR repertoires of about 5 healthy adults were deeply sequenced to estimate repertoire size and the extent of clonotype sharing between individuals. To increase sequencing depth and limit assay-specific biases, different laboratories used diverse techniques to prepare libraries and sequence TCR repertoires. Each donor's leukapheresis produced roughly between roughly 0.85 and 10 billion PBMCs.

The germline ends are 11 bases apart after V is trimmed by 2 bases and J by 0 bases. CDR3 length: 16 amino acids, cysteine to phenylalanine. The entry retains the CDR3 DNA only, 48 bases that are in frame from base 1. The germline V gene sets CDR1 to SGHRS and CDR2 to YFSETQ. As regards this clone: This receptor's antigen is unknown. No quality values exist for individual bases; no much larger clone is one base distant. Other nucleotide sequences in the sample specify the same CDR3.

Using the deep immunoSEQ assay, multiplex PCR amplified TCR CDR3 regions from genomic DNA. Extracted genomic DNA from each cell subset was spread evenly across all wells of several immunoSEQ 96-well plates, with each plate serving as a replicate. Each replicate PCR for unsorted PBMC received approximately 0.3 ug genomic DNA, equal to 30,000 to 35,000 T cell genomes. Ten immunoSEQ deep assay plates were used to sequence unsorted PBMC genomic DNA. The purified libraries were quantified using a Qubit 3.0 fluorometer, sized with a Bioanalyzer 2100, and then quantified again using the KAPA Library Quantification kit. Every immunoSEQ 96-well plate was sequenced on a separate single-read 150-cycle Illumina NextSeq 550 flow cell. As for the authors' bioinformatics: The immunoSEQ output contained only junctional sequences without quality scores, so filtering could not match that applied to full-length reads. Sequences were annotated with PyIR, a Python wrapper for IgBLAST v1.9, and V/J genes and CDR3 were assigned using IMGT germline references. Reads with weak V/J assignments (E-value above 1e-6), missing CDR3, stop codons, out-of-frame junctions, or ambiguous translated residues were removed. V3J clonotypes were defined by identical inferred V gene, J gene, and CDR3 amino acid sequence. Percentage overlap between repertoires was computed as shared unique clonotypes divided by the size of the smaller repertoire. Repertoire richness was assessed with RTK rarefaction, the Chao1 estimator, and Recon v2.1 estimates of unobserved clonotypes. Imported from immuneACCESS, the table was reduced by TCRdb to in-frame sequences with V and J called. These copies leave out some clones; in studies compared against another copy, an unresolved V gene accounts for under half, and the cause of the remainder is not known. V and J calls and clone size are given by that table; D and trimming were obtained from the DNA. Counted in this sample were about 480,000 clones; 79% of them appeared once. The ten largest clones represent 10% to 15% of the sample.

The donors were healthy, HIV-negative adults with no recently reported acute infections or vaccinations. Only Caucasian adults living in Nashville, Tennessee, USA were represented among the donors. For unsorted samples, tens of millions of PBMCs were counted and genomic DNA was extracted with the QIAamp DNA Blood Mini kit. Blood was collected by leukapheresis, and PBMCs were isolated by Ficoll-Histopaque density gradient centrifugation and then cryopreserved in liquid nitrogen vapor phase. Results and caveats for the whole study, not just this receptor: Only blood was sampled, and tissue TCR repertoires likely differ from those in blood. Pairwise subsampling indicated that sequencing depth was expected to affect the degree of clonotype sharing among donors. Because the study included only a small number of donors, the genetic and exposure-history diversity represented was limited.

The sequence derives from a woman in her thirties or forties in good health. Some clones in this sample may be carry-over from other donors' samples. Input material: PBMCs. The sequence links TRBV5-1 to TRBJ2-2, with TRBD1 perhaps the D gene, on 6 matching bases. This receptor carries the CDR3 CASSLTGNPNTGELFF. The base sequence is TGCGCCAGCAGCTTAACAGGGAATCCGAACACCGGGGAGCTGTTTTTT.